The rows below give T cell receptor beta chains drawn from one sample of a study of cytomegalovirus exposure and HLA in healthy donors. Data came from immunoSEQ multiplex PCR; TCRdb stores just in-frame clones and leaves some out. The sample lists roughly 190,000 clones; about 80% were seen once. The source material was PBMCs. The receptors shown here come from a woman between 45 and 65 years old in good health and CMV-seronegative. CDR3s include the opening cysteine and the closing phenylalanine or tryptophan. Each record gives: D gene, V gene, clone size, J gene, CDR3 protein, CDR3 DNA. D genes are given only for firm matches. Rows give clone size only sometimes, using once, few, many, or a class for an expanded clone.

d_gene: TRBD2; v_gene: TRBV6-5; abundance: -; j_gene: TRBJ2-1; CDR3aa: CASRKLADPYNEQFF; CDR3nt: TGTGCCAGCAGGAAACTAGCGGACCCCTACAATGAGCAGTTCTTC
d_gene: TRBD2; v_gene: TRBV7-9; abundance: -; j_gene: TRBJ2-3; CDR3aa: CSSSLTSPPDTQYF; CDR3nt: TGTTCCAGCAGCTTGACTAGCCCCCCCGATACGCAGTATTTT
d_gene: TRBD1; v_gene: TRBV29-1; abundance: -; j_gene: TRBJ1-2; CDR3aa: CSARTGGGSGGYTF; CDR3nt: TGCAGCGCACGGACAGGGGGCGGGTCGGGGGGCTACACCTTC
d_gene: -; v_gene: TRBV5-1; abundance: -; j_gene: TRBJ1-1; CDR3aa: CASSLDAAVTNSEAFF; CDR3nt: TGCGCCAGCAGCTTGGACGCGGCCGTAACGAATTCTGAAGCTTTCTTT
d_gene: -; v_gene: TRBV27; abundance: few; j_gene: TRBJ2-5; CDR3aa: CASSLRDTPFGTQYF; CDR3nt: TGTGCCAGCAGTTTACGGGACACCCCTTTTGGGACCCAGTACTTC
d_gene: -; v_gene: TRBV27; abundance: few; j_gene: TRBJ2-1; CDR3aa: CASSLSSSDEQFF; CDR3nt: TGTGCCAGCAGTTTATCTAGTAGCGATGAGCAGTTCTTC
d_gene: -; v_gene: TRBV28; abundance: -; j_gene: TRBJ2-3; CDR3aa: CASSLLLLGDTQYF; CDR3nt: TGTGCCAGCAGTTTACTCCTACTAGGAGATACGCAGTATTTT
d_gene: -; v_gene: TRBV6-5; abundance: -; j_gene: TRBJ1-5; CDR3aa: CASSFREAAQPQHF; CDR3nt: TGTGCCAGCAGTTTCAGGGAGGCAGCGCAGCCCCAGCATTTT
d_gene: TRBD1; v_gene: TRBV6-5; abundance: -; j_gene: TRBJ1-6; CDR3aa: CASSSDRGGNSPLHF; CDR3nt: TGTGCCAGCAGTTCTGACAGGGGAGGAAATTCACCCCTCCACTTT
d_gene: TRBD1; v_gene: TRBV4-1; abundance: -; j_gene: TRBJ1-2; CDR3aa: CASSQTMDRSYGYTF; CDR3nt: TGCGCCAGCAGCCAGACAATGGACAGGAGCTATGGCTACACCTTC
d_gene: TRBD2; v_gene: TRBV6-6; abundance: once; j_gene: TRBJ2-5; CDR3aa: CASSFYSGEQETQYF; CDR3nt: TGTGCCAGCAGTTTCTATAGCGGGGAGCAAGAGACCCAGTACTTC
d_gene: -; v_gene: TRBV6-5; abundance: -; j_gene: TRBJ1-5; CDR3aa: CASSQAQGNQPQHF; CDR3nt: TGTGCCAGCAGCCAAGCCCAGGGAAATCAGCCCCAGCATTTT
d_gene: TRBD2; v_gene: TRBV13; abundance: -; j_gene: TRBJ2-1; CDR3aa: CASSSRISGVAYNEQFF; CDR3nt: TGTGCCAGCAGCTCCCGTATTAGCGGGGTAGCCTACAATGAGCAGTTCTTC
d_gene: -; v_gene: TRBV4-3; abundance: -; j_gene: TRBJ2-2; CDR3aa: CASSPETGELFF; CDR3nt: TGCGCCAGCAGCCCTGAGACCGGGGAGCTGTTTTTT
d_gene: TRBD1; v_gene: TRBV7-9; abundance: -; j_gene: TRBJ1-2; CDR3aa: CSIERTGRGYTF; CDR3nt: TGTTCCATCGAGAGGACAGGGCGAGGCTACACCTTC
d_gene: -; v_gene: TRBV6-5; abundance: -; j_gene: TRBJ2-1; CDR3aa: CASSPGLIMGHEQFF; CDR3nt: TGTGCCAGCAGCCCAGGACTAATAATGGGACATGAGCAGTTCTTC
d_gene: TRBD2; v_gene: TRBV7-6; abundance: few; j_gene: TRBJ2-7; CDR3aa: CASSLEELGATSGSISSYEQYF; CDR3nt: TGTGCCAGCAGCTTAGAGGAGTTGGGGGCGACTAGCGGGAGCATTAGCTCCTACGAGCAGTACTTC
d_gene: TRBD2; v_gene: TRBV7-3; abundance: -; j_gene: TRBJ2-3; CDR3aa: CASSSQPGLPDTQYF; CDR3nt: TGTGCCAGCAGCTCACAACCGGGACTACCCGATACGCAGTATTTT
d_gene: TRBD1; v_gene: TRBV4-3; abundance: few; j_gene: TRBJ2-7; CDR3aa: CASSRRDRDPYEQYF; CDR3nt: TGCGCCAGCAGCCGGAGGGACAGGGATCCCTACGAGCAGTACTTC
d_gene: TRBD2; v_gene: TRBV28; abundance: -; j_gene: TRBJ2-7; CDR3aa: CASSSFRTSGVYEQYF; CDR3nt: TGTGCCAGCAGTTCCTTCAGGACTAGCGGGGTCTACGAGCAGTACTTC
d_gene: TRBD1; v_gene: TRBV6-5; abundance: -; j_gene: TRBJ2-7; CDR3aa: CASSLDRGGSYEQYF; CDR3nt: TGTGCCAGCAGCCTAGACAGGGGTGGATCCTACGAGCAGTACTTC
d_gene: -; v_gene: TRBV19; abundance: once; j_gene: TRBJ1-1; CDR3aa: CASSRRNLRTLNTEAFF; CDR3nt: TGTGCCAGTAGTAGAAGGAACCTAAGGACTTTGAACACTGAAGCTTTCTTT
d_gene: TRBD1; v_gene: TRBV30; abundance: once; j_gene: TRBJ2-7; CDR3aa: CAWSVHVGTGGGEQYF; CDR3nt: TGTGCCTGGAGTGTACACGTCGGGACAGGGGGAGGCGAGCAGTACTTC
d_gene: -; v_gene: TRBV28; abundance: once; j_gene: TRBJ1-5; CDR3aa: CASSFAVGVNNQPQHF; CDR3nt: TGTGCCAGCAGTTTTGCTGTAGGGGTTAACAATCAGCCCCAGCATTTT
d_gene: -; v_gene: TRBV5-1; abundance: -; j_gene: TRBJ2-7; CDR3aa: CASSQDRKPYEQYF; CDR3nt: TGCGCCAGCAGCCAAGACAGGAAACCCTACGAGCAGTACTTC
d_gene: -; v_gene: TRBV18; abundance: -; j_gene: TRBJ1-1; CDR3aa: CASSPLQENTEAFF; CDR3nt: TGTGCCAGCTCACCCTTACAGGAGAACACTGAAGCTTTCTTT
d_gene: TRBD1; v_gene: TRBV28; abundance: -; j_gene: TRBJ2-1; CDR3aa: CASSWVRTGRNNEQFF; CDR3nt: TGTGCCAGCAGTTGGGTAAGGACAGGACGCAACAATGAGCAGTTCTTC
d_gene: -; v_gene: TRBV7-2; abundance: few; j_gene: TRBJ1-6; CDR3aa: CASSPRVKVVNSPLHF; CDR3nt: TGTGCCAGCAGCCCCAGGGTGAAGGTCGTTAATTCACCCCTCCACTTT
d_gene: -; v_gene: TRBV7-2; abundance: -; j_gene: TRBJ2-6; CDR3aa: CASSLVRFGFGANVLTF; CDR3nt: TGTGCCAGCAGCTTAGTCCGGTTCGGGTTCGGGGCCAACGTCCTGACTTTC
d_gene: TRBD1; v_gene: TRBV7-9; abundance: -; j_gene: TRBJ1-3; CDR3aa: CASTDPGQGSSNTIYF; CDR3nt: TGTGCCAGCACCGACCCGGGACAGGGATCAAGTAACACCATATATTTT
d_gene: TRBD1; v_gene: TRBV2; abundance: -; j_gene: TRBJ2-7; CDR3aa: CASTRDRGSYEQYF; CDR3nt: TGTGCCAGCACCCGGGACAGGGGATCGTACGAGCAGTACTTC
d_gene: TRBD1; v_gene: TRBV28; abundance: few; j_gene: TRBJ2-3; CDR3aa: CASSRGTGGTDTQYF; CDR3nt: TGTGCCAGCAGCCGGGGGACAGGGGGGACAGATACGCAGTATTTT
d_gene: -; v_gene: TRBV7-2; abundance: -; j_gene: TRBJ1-3; CDR3aa: CASSLVSGNGGGNTIYF; CDR3nt: TGTGCCAGCAGCTTAGTGTCGGGGAACGGCGGCGGAAACACCATATATTTT
d_gene: TRBD1; v_gene: TRBV5-6; abundance: -; j_gene: TRBJ1-2; CDR3aa: CASSLGGQANYGYTF; CDR3nt: TGTGCCAGCAGCTTGGGGGGACAGGCTAACTATGGCTACACCTTC
d_gene: -; v_gene: TRBV21-1; abundance: -; j_gene: TRBJ1-3; CDR3aa: CASSKAGGMYSGNTIYF; CDR3nt: TGTGCCAGCAGCAAAGCAGGAGGGATGTACTCTGGAAACACCATATATTTT
d_gene: TRBD1; v_gene: TRBV7-2; abundance: -; j_gene: TRBJ1-1; CDR3aa: CASSLRDRGEAFF; CDR3nt: TGTGCCAGCAGCTTAAGGGACAGGGGTGAAGCTTTCTTT
d_gene: TRBD2; v_gene: TRBV5-1; abundance: -; j_gene: TRBJ2-2; CDR3aa: CASSLRTSGGANTGELFF; CDR3nt: TGCGCCAGCAGCCTACGGACTAGCGGGGGCGCGAACACCGGGGAGCTGTTTTTT
d_gene: -; v_gene: TRBV7-2; abundance: -; j_gene: TRBJ2-3; CDR3aa: CASSFDRIGTDTQYF; CDR3nt: TGTGCCAGCAGCTTTGACAGGATAGGCACAGATACGCAGTATTTT
d_gene: TRBD2; v_gene: TRBV14; abundance: -; j_gene: TRBJ2-5; CDR3aa: CASSHGLAGATKQETQYF; CDR3nt: TGTGCCAGCAGCCACGGACTAGCGGGAGCAACTAAACAAGAGACCCAGTACTTC
d_gene: TRBD1; v_gene: TRBV15; abundance: -; j_gene: TRBJ1-1; CDR3aa: CATSRGQGAWDTEAFF; CDR3nt: TGTGCCACCAGCAGAGGACAGGGGGCATGGGACACTGAAGCTTTCTTT
d_gene: -; v_gene: TRBV9; abundance: -; j_gene: TRBJ1-2; CDR3aa: CASSLGRVNYGYTF; CDR3nt: TGTGCCAGCAGCCTAGGGAGGGTAAACTATGGCTACACCTTC
d_gene: -; v_gene: TRBV9; abundance: -; j_gene: TRBJ1-5; CDR3aa: CASSVGGDYQPQHF; CDR3nt: TGTGCCAGCAGCGTAGGGGGGGACTATCAGCCCCAGCATTTT
d_gene: TRBD2; v_gene: TRBV7-9; abundance: -; j_gene: TRBJ2-7; CDR3aa: CASSASEVAGGTYEQYF; CDR3nt: TGTGCCAGCAGCGCTTCAGAGGTAGCGGGAGGAACCTACGAGCAGTACTTC
d_gene: TRBD2; v_gene: TRBV7-9; abundance: -; j_gene: TRBJ2-3; CDR3aa: CASSQGLAGARTDTQYF; CDR3nt: TGTGCCAGCAGCCAGGGACTAGCGGGGGCCCGCACAGATACGCAGTATTTT
d_gene: -; v_gene: TRBV7-2; abundance: -; j_gene: TRBJ1-5; CDR3aa: CACIGAGRLNQPQHF; CDR3nt: TGTGCCTGTATTGGGGCAGGGCGCCTCAATCAGCCCCAGCATTTT
d_gene: TRBD2; v_gene: TRBV10-3; abundance: -; j_gene: TRBJ2-1; CDR3aa: CAISEGGGETNEQFF; CDR3nt: TGTGCCATCAGTGAGGGCGGGGGGGAGACCAATGAGCAGTTCTTC
d_gene: -; v_gene: TRBV7-9; abundance: -; j_gene: TRBJ1-2; CDR3aa: CASSLARGMSGYTF; CDR3nt: TGTGCCAGCAGCTTAGCGAGGGGGATGAGTGGCTACACCTTC
d_gene: -; v_gene: TRBV6-1; abundance: few; j_gene: TRBJ1-1; CDR3aa: CASSVLQGSEAFF; CDR3nt: TGTGCCAGCAGTGTTCTACAGGGATCCGAAGCTTTCTTT
d_gene: TRBD1; v_gene: TRBV27; abundance: -; j_gene: TRBJ2-3; CDR3aa: CASSLDRADTQYF; CDR3nt: TGTGCCAGCAGTCTAGACAGGGCAGATACGCAGTATTTT
d_gene: -; v_gene: TRBV2; abundance: -; j_gene: TRBJ2-2; CDR3aa: CASSEVRGNTGELFF; CDR3nt: TGTGCCAGCAGTGAAGTCAGGGGGAACACCGGGGAGCTGTTTTTT
d_gene: TRBD1; v_gene: TRBV5-1; abundance: -; j_gene: TRBJ1-2; CDR3aa: CASSGRDRGNYGYTF; CDR3nt: TGCGCCAGCAGCGGTAGAGACAGGGGGAACTATGGCTACACCTTC
d_gene: TRBD2; v_gene: TRBV28; abundance: -; j_gene: TRBJ2-7; CDR3aa: CASRLGGPYEQYF; CDR3nt: TGTGCCAGCCGCTTGGGAGGGCCCTACGAGCAGTACTTC
d_gene: TRBD1; v_gene: TRBV18; abundance: -; j_gene: TRBJ1-2; CDR3aa: CASSPGQGYYGYTF; CDR3nt: TGTGCCAGCTCACCGGGACAGGGTTACTATGGCTACACCTTC
d_gene: TRBD1; v_gene: TRBV6-6; abundance: -; j_gene: TRBJ1-6; CDR3aa: CASTSGTENSPLHF; CDR3nt: TGTGCCAGCACCTCCGGGACAGAGAATTCACCCCTCCACTTT
d_gene: -; v_gene: TRBV29-1; abundance: few; j_gene: TRBJ1-3; CDR3aa: CSVSWTAGNTIYF; CDR3nt: TGCAGCGTTTCCTGGACAGCGGGAAACACCATATATTTT
d_gene: -; v_gene: TRBV5-8; abundance: -; j_gene: TRBJ2-1; CDR3aa: CASSFRGNSYNEQFF; CDR3nt: TGTGCCAGCAGCTTCAGGGGCAACTCCTACAATGAGCAGTTCTTC
d_gene: -; v_gene: TRBV19; abundance: -; j_gene: TRBJ1-5; CDR3aa: CASSMGGQGFQPQHF; CDR3nt: TGTGCCAGTAGTATGGGTGGGCAGGGCTTTCAGCCCCAGCATTTT
d_gene: TRBD2; v_gene: TRBV28; abundance: -; j_gene: TRBJ2-1; CDR3aa: CASSSESGNRYNEQFF; CDR3nt: TGTGCCAGCAGTTCAGAAAGCGGGAACCGATACAATGAGCAGTTCTTC
d_gene: TRBD2; v_gene: TRBV10-3; abundance: -; j_gene: TRBJ2-2; CDR3aa: CAISKAGGRNTGELFF; CDR3nt: TGTGCCATCAGTAAGGCGGGGGGAAGGAACACCGGGGAGCTGTTTTTT